This note documents a single T cell receptor (beta chain) sequence. The data originate from a study of blood T cell repertoires in COVID-19. For the study at large: The United States, Italy and Spain were the sources of the acute and convalescent COVID-19 samples. PBMCs, B-cell-depleted T cells, or T cells were the source of the cDNA or gDNA that made up the material.

Original data processing: The assay estimated nucleated cells by amplifying reference gene primers. Using immunoSEQ multiplex PCR, the repertoire was profiled, and TCRdb retains in-frame clones only, with some absent. The DNA gave D and trimming, while V, J and clone size come from that table. Of some 25,000 clones in the sample, 85% to 90% were seen once. V lost 1 base and J lost 6, with 13 bases in between. Germline V CDR1 and CDR2: SGHNT, YYREEE (reference sequence). This CDR3 has 14 residues. Enrolment of Seattle patients took place during active infection, and they were followed longitudinally. This chain connects TRBV5-4 to TRBJ1-2; D remains ambiguous. The sample consisted of peripheral blood. The origin of this receptor is a man between 65 and 80 years old with COVID-19, enrolled during active disease. The CDR3 here is CASSLPNLRDGYTF. The CDR3 bases are TGTGCCAGCAGCTTGCCTAATTTGCGGGATGGCTACACCTTC.